This T cell receptor beta chain was profiled in a study of blood T cell repertoires in COVID-19. Germline V gene lookup returns CDR1 SGHTA and CDR2 FQGTGA. V was clipped by 2 bases and J by 6 bases; unmatched bases: 7. The CDR3 runs to 17 residues. Produced via immunoSEQ multiplex PCR; TCRdb's table is partial and in-frame only. The repertoire holds fewer than 200,000 clones, with 81% as singletons. This receptor was obtained from a woman aged 40 to 50 with acute COVID-19. The chain uses TRBV7-3 and TRBJ2-1, with 13 bases fitting TRBD2. The sample was PBMCs or T cells enriched from blood (not recorded which). The CDR3 sequence is CASSLPQGLAGSNEQFF. The CDR3, as DNA: TGTGCCAGCAGCTTACCCCAGGGACTAGCGGGGTCCAATGAGCAGTTCTTC.